This T cell receptor (beta chain) was identified in a study of T-cell memory formation after mild COVID-19. The overall study: TCR clusters were mostly confined to one donor each.

Regarding the study as a whole: Later expanders leaned toward CD4+, whereas clones contracting from day 15 to 85 were balanced CD4/CD8. Shrinking CD4+ clones were chiefly CM and EM; CD8+ ones were chiefly EMRA. SARS-CoV-2 specificity was not confirmed for second-wave clones peaking on day 37.

In regard to this clonotype: Its antigen remains unidentified.

This CDR3 has 13 amino acids. Germline CDR1 reads MNHEY; CDR2 reads SVGEGT. V gave up 7 bases and J gave up 8 bases, with 14 bases separating them. TCRdb processed the 5' RACE reads anew with MiXCR; each CDR3 protein has one entry. This table has over 150,000 distinct CDR3 sequences, less than 20% appearing once. The V call is TRBV6-2 or TRBV6-3, the J call TRBJ1-4; D is undetermined. This clonotype originated in a man younger than 35 who had mild COVID-19 (a few samples of this study predate the infection). Cell type and time point are not known. Sequenced material: PBMCs or a T cell subset sorted from them (not recorded which). In nucleotides, the CDR3 is TGTGCCAGCACCGAACGGGCAGTAGAAAAACTGTTTTTT. Translated: CASTERAVEKLFF.